This TCR beta chain was obtained from a study of PD-1 blockade in mismatch repair-deficient tumors. Study in general: Enrolled about 2012-2016, patients had progressing, pretreated mismatch repair-deficient cancers of about twelve types. General study findings and limits: Tumor-resident clones, often absent from pretreatment blood, expanded after pembrolizumab and then contracted.

V lost 1 base and J lost 6, with 6 bases in between. The CDR3 loop spans 13 amino acids. CDR1 is MGHRA and CDR2 is YSYEKL in the germline V gene. Mismatch repair deficiency was confirmed in all patients, by PCR or immunohistochemistry. A few pembrolizumab responders had their TCRs sequenced. TCRdb's table, derived via immunoSEQ multiplex PCR, lists solely in-frame clones and lacks some. The sample lists some 130,000 clones, almost 90% seen once, with 12% in the top ten. For this clone: Its specificity is unknown.

The receptor's source is an adult with mismatch repair-deficient cancer. This chain uses TRBV4-1 with TRBJ2-2; no clear D gene. This specimen consisted of peripheral blood, obtained 72 weeks after starting pembrolizumab. The CDR3 DNA is TGCGCCAGCAGCCAAGTGTCCTCCGGGGAGCTGTTTTTT. Its translation: CASSQVSSGELFF.